Shown below are 29 T cell receptor beta chains from a single sample sequenced in a study of identical twins. TCRdb reprocessed the 5' RACE reads via MiXCR and lists one record per CDR3 protein. The table has fewer than 550,000 distinct CDR3 sequences, approximately 16% seen once. This sample also belongs to another study, concerning yellow fever vaccine responses in identical twins.

The sample was CD4+ T cells sorted from blood. The receptors were sampled from a woman younger than 35 in good health.

The V and J genes are TRBV2 and TRBJ2-2; D uncertain. Looked up from germline, CDR1 is SNHLY and CDR2 is FYNNEI. Trimming took off 3 bases at V and 1 base at J, with 12 bases between the two ends. CDR3 length: 16 residues. The DNA for the CDR3 is TGTGCCAGCAGTGATCGGCTTGGGGTGAACACCGGGGAGCTGTTTTTT. Its protein product is CASSDRLGVNTGELFF.

The CDR3: CASSPSRLGGFGANVLTF. The CDR3 coding sequence is TGTGCCAGCAGTCCCTCAAGGCTAGGGGGTTTTGGGGCCAACGTCCTGACTTTC. The genes are TRBV28 and TRBJ2-6, with D perhaps matching TRBD1 (6 bases). This CDR3 is built from 18 residues. Germline V CDR1 and CDR2: MDHEN, SYDVKM. The germline V and J ends were trimmed by 5 bases and 3 bases, with 20 bases remaining between them.

The chain uses TRBV19 and TRBJ2-3; either TRBD1 or TRBD2 may fit D (5 bases each). Germline lookup yields CDR1 LNHDA and CDR2 SQIVND (reference sequence). The CDR3 consists of 14 residues. V lost 4 bases to trimming and J lost 4 bases, with 12 bases between them. CDR3 coding DNA: TGTGCCAGTAGTAAGGGGCTAGCAGCAGATACGCAGTATTTT. Translation gives CASSKGLAADTQYF.

This clonotype was picked up a small number of times. The chain uses TRBV10-3 and TRBJ2-1; the match to TRBD2 covers 7 bases. The V and J ends lost 6 bases and 3 bases, in that order; junction bases with no gene match: 5. Germline CDR1 ENHRY, CDR2 SYGVKD. This CDR3 region has 14 residues. The CDR3 sequence is CAIRAGLDYNEQFF. In DNA, the CDR3 is TGTGCCATCAGAGCGGGACTTGACTACAATGAGCAGTTCTTC.

The chain recombines TRBV2 with TRBJ2-7; 7 nucleotides agree with TRBD1. V was pared by 10 bases and J by 3 bases, with 15 bases of the junction left unmatched. Germline-derived CDR1 and CDR2 are SNHLY and FYNNEI. CDR3 length equals 15 residues. The CDR3 region has the DNA TGTGCCACAAAGGGGTCGCAGGGGGACAACTACGAGCAGTACTTC. It translates to CATKGSQGDNYEQYF.

The chain has TRBV5-6 and TRBJ1-2; D unresolved. The CDR3 has 13 amino acids. Trimming removed 4 bases at V and 6 bases at J, with 13 bases between. Germline V gene lookup returns CDR1 SGHDT and CDR2 YYEEEE. In nucleotides, the CDR3 is TGTGCCAGCAGCCGCAGGCTAGCGGATGGCTACACCTTC. Amino acids: CASSRRLADGYTF.

This chain joins TRBV10-3 and TRBJ1-1; 7 nucleotides align to TRBD1. Germline CDR1 ENHRY, CDR2 SYGVKD. V was pared by 3 bases and J by 5 bases, with 6 bases of the junction left unmatched. The CDR3 consists of 14 residues. The CDR3 nucleotides are TGTGCCATCAGTGAAGAGGGGGCCGTGACTGAAGCTTTCTTT. It translates to CAISEEGAVTEAFF.

In this sample, this clonotype turned up a few times. The chain couples TRBV10-3 to TRBJ2-7; maybe TRBD1 (6 bases). The CDR3 runs 12 residues. Trimming took off 10 bases at V and 3 bases at J, with 13 bases between the two ends. In germline, CDR1 is ENHRY, CDR2 SYGVKD. CDR3 DNA: TGTGCCAGCCGGGACACTGACTACGAGCAGTACGTC. Protein product: CASRDTDYEQYV.

The rearrangement joins TRBV6-1 to TRBJ2-5; tentative D call: TRBD2 (6 bases). Per the germline V gene, CDR1 is MNHNS and CDR2 is SASEGT. CDR3 size: 18 residues. The V end lost 7 bases, the J end lost 5 bases, and 29 bases lay between the germline ends. This chain's CDR3 is CASTGENMASRKVETQYF. CDR3 nucleotide sequence: TGTGCCAGCACGGGGGAGAACATGGCGTCGAGGAAGGTGGAGACCCAGTACTTC.

The V call is TRBV7-2, the J call TRBJ2-1, with D possibly called TRBD1 or TRBD2 (5 bases each). Trimming left V 5 bases short and J 9 bases short, with 20 bases between. The CDR3 length is 15 residues. Germline V CDR1 and CDR2: SGHTA, FQGNSA. The CDR3 protein is CASSVTGAAISEQFF. CDR3 nucleotide sequence: TGTGCCAGCAGCGTAACCGGGGCTGCTATTAGTGAGCAGTTCTTC.

The rearrangement links TRBV5-5 to TRBJ2-4; possible D gene TRBD2, 6 bases. Trimming shortened V by 3 bases and J by 3 bases, and 13 bases separated the two germline ends. CDR3 length equals 15 residues. Germline-derived CDR1 and CDR2 are SGHKS and YYEKEE (reference sequence). The CDR3: CASSSSGGGKNIQYF. DNA of the CDR3: TGTGCCAGCAGCTCCTCCGGGGGTGGCAAAAACATTCAGTACTTC.

This clonotype was found many times. The chain recombines TRBV5-1 with TRBJ2-3; D tentatively reads TRBD1 or TRBD2 (5 bases each). CDR1 and CDR2 (germline): SGHRS, YFSETQ. The V and J ends lost 0 bases and 3 bases respectively, with 11 bases between them. CDR3 length: 15 amino acids. The CDR3 reads CASSLVVRETDTQYF. DNA for the CDR3: TGCGCCAGCAGCTTGGTCGTCAGGGAGACAGATACGCAGTATTTT.

This clonotype was detected ten times or more. The V and J genes are TRBV6-5 and TRBJ2-1, with 12 bases matching TRBD2. The V segment lost 2 bases and the J segment 4 bases; nucleotides outside the gene matches: 6. The germline CDR1 and CDR2 sequences are MNHEY and SVGAGI. This CDR3 region has 17 residues. In DNA form, the CDR3 reads TGTGCCAGCAGTTACCTCGGGACTAGCGGGTTATACAATGAGCAGTTCTTC. Translated: CASSYLGTSGLYNEQFF.

This clonotype has just a few counts. The rearrangement uses TRBV3-1 and TRBJ2-2; 9 positions agree with TRBD2. V dropped 10 bases and J dropped 1; count of bases not matched to a gene: 4. Germline V gene sequence: CDR1 LGHDT, CDR2 YNNKEL (reference sequence). This CDR3 contains 14 residues. The CDR3 loop is CATRTSENTGELFF. CDR3 sequence (DNA): TGTGCCACTCGGACTAGCGAGAACACCGGGGAGCTGTTTTTT.

This clonotype has more than one count but fewer than ten. The V gene is TRBV9, the J gene TRBJ2-1; 9 bases agree with TRBD2. J gave up 0 bases and V 3 bases, and 10 bases lay outside the gene matches. The CDR3 runs 18 residues. CDR1 and CDR2 (germline): SGDLS, YYNGEE. CDR3 residues: CASSAGGLATSSYNEQFF. The CDR3 DNA is TGTGCCAGCAGCGCCGGCGGACTAGCGACGAGCTCCTACAATGAGCAGTTCTTC.

This clonotype has more than one count but fewer than ten. The rearrangement uses TRBV5-6 and TRBJ2-7, with 7 bases identical to TRBD1. Germline lookup yields CDR1 SGHDT and CDR2 YYEEEE. The CDR3 consists of 15 residues. V lost 4 bases, J lost 4 bases, and 11 bases stayed unmatched. CDR3 sequence (DNA): TGTGCCAGCAGCCTACCCGACAGGGACGTTTACGAGCAGTACTTC. It specifies CASSLPDRDVYEQYF.

This clonotype appeared a few times. The chain links TRBV24-1 to TRBJ2-5; D possibly corresponds to TRBD2 (5 bases). Germline V gene lookup returns CDR1 KGHDR and CDR2 SFDVKD. There are 14 residues in the CDR3. V dropped 2 bases and J dropped 1 base, with 7 bases sitting between them. CDR3 in amino acids: CATSDSGFQETQYF. CDR3 in DNA: TGTGCCACCAGTGATTCGGGATTCCAAGAGACCCAGTACTTC.

This clonotype was detected ten times or more. The V gene is TRBV29-1, the J gene TRBJ2-3, with a possible D match to TRBD2 (5 bases). Between the trimmed V and J ends, which lost 7 bases and 4 bases, there was a span of 15 bases. The length of the CDR3 is 13 residues. Germline CDR1 SQVTM, CDR2 ANQGSEA. The CDR3 DNA follows: TGCAGCGGAGTAGCGCCTAATCCAGATACGCAGTATTTT. As protein: CSGVAPNPDTQYF.

The table lists this clonotype with many counts. The chain combines TRBV12-3 or TRBV12-4 with TRBJ2-3, with 11 bases aligning to TRBD1. The CDR3 consists of 18 residues. The J segment lost 3 bases and the V segment lost 5 bases, leaving 13 bases of the junction unmatched. Written as DNA, the CDR3 is TGTGCCAGCAGTCCTTCCCGCCTAGGACAGGGGGCGACAGATACGCAGTATTTT. Amino acid sequence: CASSPSRLGQGATDTQYF.

The chain has TRBV5-1 and TRBJ2-1; D is ambiguous. Germline values: CDR1 SGHRS, CDR2 YFSETQ. V was pared by 2 bases and J by 5 bases, with 11 bases between. This CDR3 is built from 14 residues. CDR3 sequence (DNA): TGCGCCAGCAGCTTAACTACTGCAAACAATGAGCAGTTCTTC. This sequence encodes CASSLTTANNEQFF.

The chain couples TRBV5-1 to TRBJ2-1; D is uncertain. From germline, CDR1 is SGHRS and CDR2 YFSETQ. The V gene lost 0 bases and the J gene lost 5 bases, with 12 bases spanning the gap. CDR3 length: 15 residues. CDR3 sequence reads: CASSLARINDNEQFF. The DNA of the CDR3 is TGCGCCAGCAGCTTGGCCCGAATAAATGACAATGAGCAGTTCTTC. The full variable domain, completed using reference TRBV5-1 and TRBJ2-1, is KAGVTQTPRYLIKTRGQQVTLSCSPISGHRSVSWYQQTPGQGLQFLFEYFSETQRNKGNFPGRFSGRQFSNSRSEMNVSTLELGDSALYLCASSLARINDNEQFFGPGTRLTVL.

This clonotype has just a few counts. The V call is TRBV5-1, the J call TRBJ2-5; a possible D gene is TRBD1 (6 bases). Between the trimmed V and J ends, which lost 1 base and 2 bases, there was a span of 9 bases. Germline loops: CDR1 SGHRS, CDR2 YFSETQ. CDR3 length: 14 residues. CDR3 sequence reads: CASSLRQEQETQYF. The CDR3, as DNA: TGCGCCAGCAGCTTGAGACAGGAACAAGAGACCCAGTACTTC.

In this sample, this clonotype turned up a few times. V is TRBV6-5 and J is TRBJ2-7; 7 bases map to TRBD1. Germline CDR1 is MNHEY and CDR2 is SVGAGI. V trimming: 4 bases; J trimming: 3 bases; junction bases outside the gene matches: 6. The CDR3 is 14 amino acids. This CDR3 is CASSSRQGNYEQYF. The CDR3 bases are TGTGCCAGCAGTTCGAGACAGGGAAACTACGAGCAGTACTTC.

This clonotype was seen a few times. The chain combines TRBV20-1 with TRBJ2-3, with TRBD2 as a possible D gene (5 bases). Per germline, CDR1 DFQATT and CDR2 SNEGSKA (reference sequence). This CDR3 is built from 15 residues. V shed 5 bases and J shed 3 bases, with 18 bases lying between them. CDR3: CSALIRGLRTDTQYF. In nucleotides, the CDR3 is TGCAGTGCTCTAATTCGGGGTCTTAGGACAGATACGCAGTATTTT.

The table lists this clonotype with a few counts. The V and J genes are TRBV2 and TRBJ2-3; 9 positions agree with TRBD2. The V and J ends lost 4 bases and 4 bases, in that order; junction bases with no gene match: 3. CDR1 is SNHLY and CDR2 is FYNNEI in the germline V gene. CDR3 size: 14 residues. CDR3 nucleotides: TGTGCCAGCAGTGCGGGACTAGCCCCAGATACGCAGTATTTT. Its protein is CASSAGLAPDTQYF.

The V call is TRBV7-2, the J call TRBJ2-5; 7 nucleotides match TRBD1. CDR3 size: 13 residues. The ends lost 5 bases at V and 5 bases at J; junction bases unmatched: 5. The V gene's germline CDR1 is SGHTA and CDR2 FQGNSA. The CDR3, as DNA: TGTGCCAGCAGCCGGGGACAGATGGAGACCCAGTACTTC. Amino acid sequence: CASSRGQMETQYF.

The sample holds a few counts of this clonotype. The chain links TRBV2 to TRBJ2-7, with 10 positions matching TRBD1. Germline CDR1 SNHLY, CDR2 FYNNEI. Trimming at V came to 4 bases and at J to 2 bases, leaving 2 bases not matched to a gene. This CDR3 spans 14 amino acids. The CDR3 sequence: CASSGQGATYEQYV. CDR3 in DNA: TGTGCCAGCAGTGGACAGGGGGCCACCTACGAGCAGTACGTC.

This clonotype was observed once. The CDR3 end shows no conserved phenylalanine or tryptophan, and so a read error is likely. The V and J genes are TRBV12-3 or TRBV12-4 and TRBJ2-2; D unclear. The CDR3 consists of 15 residues. The V gene lost 1 base and the J gene lost 0 bases, with 6 bases spanning the gap. The chain's CDR3 is CASSLGGSNTGELFL. CDR3 bases: TGTGCCAGCAGTTTAGGAGGTTCGAACACCGGGGAGCTGTTTCTT.

A few counts support this clonotype. CDR3 in DNA: TGCAGCGTAACACGGGACAGCACAGATACGCAGTATTTT. It codes for CSVTRDSTDTQYF. The gene calls are TRBV29-1 and TRBJ2-3; TRBD1 or TRBD2 may be the D gene (5 bases each). With 6 bases removed from V and 0 bases from J, the gap between germline ends came to 10 bases. In germline, CDR1 is SQVTM, CDR2 ANQGSEA. The CDR3 length is 13 residues.